The next 16 T cell receptor beta chains were all read from a single sample in a study of blood T cell repertoires in COVID-19. Profiling relied on immunoSEQ multiplex PCR, and the TCRdb table lists in-frame clones only, not all of them. The sample gives about 260,000 clones, 75% to 90% of which show up once; about 4.5% is in the top ten. Sequencing was done on a sample of peripheral blood. The receptors derive from a man between 60 and 75 years old who had recovered from COVID-19.

This clone was picked up a small number of times. The rearrangement uses TRBV5-1 and TRBJ2-3; no firm D call. The CDR3 extends over 13 amino acids. Germline V lookup: CDR1 SGHRS, CDR2 YFSETQ. The germline V and J ends were trimmed by 8 bases and 1 base, with 11 bases remaining between them. CDR3 in amino acids: CASLAEGTDTQYF. The CDR3 region has the DNA TGCGCCAGTCTGGCAGAAGGCACAGATACGCAGTATTTT. The full variable domain, its missing parts supplied by reference TRBV5-1 and TRBJ2-3, is KAGVTQTPRYLIKTRGQQVTLSCSPISGHRSVSWYQQTPGQGLQFLFEYFSETQRNKGNFPGRFSGRQFSNSRSEMNVSTLELGDSALYLCASLAEGTDTQYFGPGTRLTVL.

The chain links TRBV5-1 to TRBJ2-3; D is undetermined. The germline V gene has CDR1 SGHRS and CDR2 YFSETQ. The CDR3 is 18 residues long. Deletions cut 0 bases from V and 2 bases from J, with 19 bases between. The CDR3 is CASSLDLAALEATDTQYF. CDR3 coding DNA: TGCGCCAGCAGCTTGGATCTGGCAGCCCTAGAAGCCACAGATACGCAGTATTTT.

The J gene is TRBJ1-2, the V gene TRBV7-2; the D gene is possibly TRBD1 (5 bases). The V end was cut by 5 bases, the J end by 4 bases, with 11 bases between. Germline V lookup: CDR1 SGHTA, CDR2 FQGNSA. CDR3 length: 13 residues. CDR3 residues: CASSQGQLYGYTF. DNA for the CDR3: TGTGCCAGCAGCCAAGGACAACTCTATGGCTACACCTTC.

This clone was observed a single time. The chain has TRBV19 and TRBJ2-7; TRBD1 matches 7 bases. Losses at the gene ends were 4 bases for V and 3 bases for J; bases not matched to a gene: 6. The CDR3 loop spans 14 amino acids. The V gene's germline CDR1 is LNHDA and CDR2 SQIVND (reference sequence). CDR3 protein: CASSTGTAYYEQYF. CDR3 DNA sequence: TGTGCCAGTAGTACCGGGACAGCGTACTACGAGCAGTACTTC.

The chain joins TRBV6-5 to TRBJ1-1; TRBD1 agrees at 8 bases. V trimming: 2 bases; J trimming: 4 bases; junction bases outside the gene matches: 6. Germline V lookup: CDR1 MNHEY, CDR2 SVGAGI. The CDR3 contains 15 residues. CDR3 bases: TGTGCCAGCAGTTACGGAGGACAGGGTGCCACTGAAGCTTTCTTT. Translation gives CASSYGGQGATEAFF.

In this sample, this clone turned up once. The rearrangement uses TRBV5-1 and TRBJ2-1, with 11 bases lining up with TRBD2. The germline V gene has CDR1 SGHRS and CDR2 YFSETQ. V shed 4 bases, J shed 8 bases, and the junction held 11 bases outside the gene matches. CDR3 length equals 16 residues. The CDR3 sequence: CASSPVLAGVIYEQFF. As DNA, the CDR3 is TGCGCCAGCAGCCCAGTACTAGCGGGAGTTATATATGAGCAGTTCTTC. The full variable domain, rest sourced from reference TRBV5-1 and TRBJ2-1, is KAGVTQTPRYLIKTRGQQVTLSCSPISGHRSVSWYQQTPGQGLQFLFEYFSETQRNKGNFPGRFSGRQFSNSRSEMNVSTLELGDSALYLCASSPVLAGVIYEQFFGPGTRLTVL.

The V and J genes are TRBV25-1 and TRBJ2-3, with 7 bases matching TRBD2. Unmatched junction bases numbered 6, after V lost 3 bases and J lost 3 bases. The CDR3 covers 15 residues. Per the germline V gene, CDR1 is MGHDK and CDR2 is SYGVNS. The CDR3: CASSEGGRWTDTQYF. The DNA for the CDR3 is TGTGCCAGCAGTGAGGGAGGGAGGTGGACAGATACGCAGTATTTT.

This clone was detected only once. V gene TRBV12-5 combines with J gene TRBJ2-5; D is ambiguous. V was trimmed by 7 bases and J by 4 bases, leaving 16 bases between them. The CDR3 runs 14 residues. Germline loops: CDR1 LGHNT, CDR2 FRNRAP. The CDR3 DNA reads TGTGCTAGTGCCCTAGGCCGAGTGGCAGAGACCCAGTACTTC. Protein: CASALGRVAETQYF.

This chain joins TRBV11-2 and TRBJ2-3; no firm D call. Looked up from germline, CDR1 is SGHAT and CDR2 is FQNNGV. The CDR3 loop spans 12 amino acids. The V end lost 10 bases, the J end lost 5 bases, and 13 bases lay between the germline ends. CDR3 in amino acids: CATSGLGDTQYF. DNA of the CDR3: TGTGCCACTTCGGGTCTCGGAGATACGCAGTATTTT.

The genes are TRBV5-8 and TRBJ2-2; TRBD1 might be the D (6 bases). Germline V gene data show CDR1 as SGHTS and CDR2 as YDEGEE. Between the trimmed V and J ends, which lost 1 base and 7 bases, there was a span of 14 bases. The CDR3 loop spans 15 amino acids. The DNA of the CDR3 is TGTGCCAGCAGCTTGCTGGGCAGGGGAAACGGGGAGCTGTTTTTT. It encodes CASSLLGRGNGELFF.

CDR3 sequence (DNA): TGTGCCAGCAGCTTGGGGCAGGGGAAGTATCGCGAGCAGTACTTC. As protein: CASSLGQGKYREQYF. The V call is TRBV5-5, the J call TRBJ2-7; possibly TRBD1 for D (6 bases). Germline CDR1 and CDR2: SGHKS and YYEKEE (reference sequence). This CDR3 has 15 residues. The V end was cut by 0 bases, the J end by 6 bases, with 16 bases between.

This chain uses TRBV6-1 with TRBJ2-5; possible D gene TRBD2, 7 bases. V was trimmed by 1 base and J by 5 bases, leaving 14 bases between them. The germline V gene encodes CDR1 MNHNS and CDR2 SASEGT. There are 15 residues in the CDR3. CDR3: CASSEVGGRRETQYF. CDR3 nucleotide sequence: TGTGCCAGCAGTGAAGTGGGGGGGCGCAGGGAGACCCAGTACTTC.

The genes are TRBV5-1 and TRBJ2-1; 8 bases are shared with TRBD2. CDR1 and CDR2 (germline): SGHRS, YFSETQ. This CDR3 region has 17 residues. The ends lost 0 bases at V and 2 bases at J; junction bases unmatched: 7. As DNA, the CDR3 is TGCGCCAGCAGCTTGGGGTCTAGCGGGCAGCCCTACAATGAGCAGTTCTTC. It is translated as CASSLGSSGQPYNEQFF. Full variable domain (rest looked up from reference TRBV5-1 and TRBJ2-1): KAGVTQTPRYLIKTRGQQVTLSCSPISGHRSVSWYQQTPGQGLQFLFEYFSETQRNKGNFPGRFSGRQFSNSRSEMNVSTLELGDSALYLCASSLGSSGQPYNEQFFGPGTRLTVL.

V is TRBV3-1 (or the pseudogene TRBV3-2) and J is TRBJ2-7; D is uncertain. CDR1 is LGHDT, CDR2 YNNKEL, per germline (reference sequence). V lost 4 bases to trimming and J lost 1 base, with 17 bases between them. CDR3 length: 16 amino acids. The CDR3 loop is CASSRLGGPGSYEQYF. The CDR3 DNA follows: TGTGCCAGCAGCCGACTCGGCGGCCCGGGTTCCTACGAGCAGTACTTC.

The chain links TRBV5-1 to TRBJ2-3, with a possible D match to TRBD2 (6 bases). This CDR3 is 15 amino acids long. From germline, CDR1 is SGHRS and CDR2 YFSETQ. The ends were cut back, 0 bases at V and 3 bases at J, with 11 bases in the middle. DNA for the CDR3: TGCGCCAGCAGCTTGGTGGCTAGCGCTACAGATACGCAGTATTTT. Translation: CASSLVASATDTQYF. The full variable domain, completed using reference TRBV5-1 and TRBJ2-3, is KAGVTQTPRYLIKTRGQQVTLSCSPISGHRSVSWYQQTPGQGLQFLFEYFSETQRNKGNFPGRFSGRQFSNSRSEMNVSTLELGDSALYLCASSLVASATDTQYFGPGTRLTVL.

V gene TRBV30 combines with J gene TRBJ1-3; D possibly corresponds to TRBD1 (5 bases). The germline V gene encodes CDR1 GTSNPN and CDR2 SVGIG (reference sequence). The CDR3 loop spans 14 amino acids. Between the trimmed V and J ends, which lost 2 bases and 6 bases, there was a span of 14 bases. The CDR3 nucleotides read TGTGCCTGGAGTTACTGGGGGGGAGAAAACACCATATATTTT. Translated, it gives CAWSYWGGENTIYF. Together with reference TRBV30 and TRBJ1-3, the CDR3 gives the full variable domain: SQTIHQWPATLVQPVGSPLSLECTVEGTSNPNLYWYRQAAGRGLQLLFYSVGIGQISSEVPQNLSASRPQDRQFILSSKKLLLSDSGFYLCAWSYWGGENTIYFGEGSWLTVV.